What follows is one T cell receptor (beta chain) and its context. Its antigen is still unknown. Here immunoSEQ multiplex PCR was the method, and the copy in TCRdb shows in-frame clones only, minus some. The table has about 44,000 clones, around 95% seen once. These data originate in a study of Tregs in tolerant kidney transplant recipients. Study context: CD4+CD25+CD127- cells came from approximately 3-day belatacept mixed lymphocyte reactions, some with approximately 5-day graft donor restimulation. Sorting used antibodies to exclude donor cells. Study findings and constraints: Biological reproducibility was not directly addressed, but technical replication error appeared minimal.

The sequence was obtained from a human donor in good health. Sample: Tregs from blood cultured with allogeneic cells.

Here the CDR3 reads CASSLQGSNEKLFF. In DNA form, the CDR3 reads TGCGCCAGCAGCTTACAGGGCAGTAATGAAAAACTGTTTTTT. The V and J genes are TRBV5-1 and TRBJ1-4, with a weak D call TRBD1 (6 bases). There are 14 residues in the CDR3. Germline CDR1 reads SGHRS; CDR2 reads YFSETQ. Trimming shortened V by 2 bases and J by 4 bases, and 9 bases separated the two germline ends. Full variable domain (remainder filled in from reference TRBV5-1 and TRBJ1-4): KAGVTQTPRYLIKTRGQQVTLSCSPISGHRSVSWYQQTPGQGLQFLFEYFSETQRNKGNFPGRFSGRQFSNSRSEMNVSTLELGDSALYLCASSLQGSNEKLFFGSGTQLSVL.